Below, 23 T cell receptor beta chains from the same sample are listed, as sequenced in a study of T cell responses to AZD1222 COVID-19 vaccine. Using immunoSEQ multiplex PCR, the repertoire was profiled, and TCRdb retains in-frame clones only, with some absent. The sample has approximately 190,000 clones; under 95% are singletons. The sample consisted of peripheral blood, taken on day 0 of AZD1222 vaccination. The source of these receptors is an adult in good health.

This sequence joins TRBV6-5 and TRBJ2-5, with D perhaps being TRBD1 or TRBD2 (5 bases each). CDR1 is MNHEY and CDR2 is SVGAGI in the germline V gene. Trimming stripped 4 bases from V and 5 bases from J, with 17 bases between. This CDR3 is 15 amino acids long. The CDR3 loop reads CASSFSTGRGETQYF. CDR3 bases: TGTGCCAGCAGTTTCTCCACGGGACGTGGGGAGACCCAGTACTTC.

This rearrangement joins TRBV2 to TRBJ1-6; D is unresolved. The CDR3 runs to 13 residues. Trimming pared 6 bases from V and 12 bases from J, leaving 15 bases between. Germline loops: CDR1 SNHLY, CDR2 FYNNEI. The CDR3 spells CASSGRSLIPLHF. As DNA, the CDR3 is TGTGCCAGCAGCGGACGGAGTTTAATACCCCTCCACTTT.

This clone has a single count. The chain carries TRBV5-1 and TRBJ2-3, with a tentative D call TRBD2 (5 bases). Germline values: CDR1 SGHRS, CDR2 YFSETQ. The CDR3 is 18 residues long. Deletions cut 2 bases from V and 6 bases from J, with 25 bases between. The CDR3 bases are TGCGCCAGCAGCTTTTACCCCCTCGGGGAAGAAAAGCGGGATACGCAGTATTTT. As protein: CASSFYPLGEEKRDTQYF.

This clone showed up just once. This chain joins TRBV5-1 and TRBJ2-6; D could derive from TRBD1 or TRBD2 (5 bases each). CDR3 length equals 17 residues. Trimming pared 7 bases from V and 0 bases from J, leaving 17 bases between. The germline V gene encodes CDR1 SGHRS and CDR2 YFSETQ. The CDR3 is CASQLQERLSGANVLTF. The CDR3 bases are TGCGCCAGCCAATTACAGGAGCGGCTCTCTGGGGCCAACGTCCTGACTTTC.

For the CDR3, the DNA is TGTGCCAGCAGCCTGGCGGGGGGCAGCAATCAGCCCCAGCATTTT. Protein: CASSLAGGSNQPQHF. The chain has TRBV3-1 (or the pseudogene TRBV3-2) and TRBJ1-5; D is possibly TRBD1 (6 bases). The CDR3 is 15 residues long. V was trimmed by 4 bases and J by 1 base, leaving 11 bases between them. Germline V gene lookup returns CDR1 LGHDT and CDR2 YNNKEL (reference sequence).

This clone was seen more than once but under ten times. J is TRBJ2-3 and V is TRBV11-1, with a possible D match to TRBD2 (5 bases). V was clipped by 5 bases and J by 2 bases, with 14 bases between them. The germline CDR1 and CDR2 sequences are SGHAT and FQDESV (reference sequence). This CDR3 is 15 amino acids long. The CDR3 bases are TGTGCCAGCAGCCCCCTTCGGAGGAACACAGATACGCAGTATTTT. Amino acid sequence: CASSPLRRNTDTQYF.

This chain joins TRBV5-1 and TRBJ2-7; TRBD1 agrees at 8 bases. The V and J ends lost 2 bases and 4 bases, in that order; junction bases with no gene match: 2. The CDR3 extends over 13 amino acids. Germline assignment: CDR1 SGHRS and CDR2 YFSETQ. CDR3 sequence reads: CASSLWTGYEQYF. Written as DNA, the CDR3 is TGCGCCAGCAGCTTATGGACAGGGTACGAGCAGTACTTC.

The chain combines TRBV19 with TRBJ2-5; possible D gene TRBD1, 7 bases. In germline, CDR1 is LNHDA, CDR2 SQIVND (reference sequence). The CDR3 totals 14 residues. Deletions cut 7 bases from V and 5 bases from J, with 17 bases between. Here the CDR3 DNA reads TGTGCCAGTAAGGTATCCTCAGGGGGGGAGACCCAGTACTTC. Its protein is CASKVSSGGETQYF.

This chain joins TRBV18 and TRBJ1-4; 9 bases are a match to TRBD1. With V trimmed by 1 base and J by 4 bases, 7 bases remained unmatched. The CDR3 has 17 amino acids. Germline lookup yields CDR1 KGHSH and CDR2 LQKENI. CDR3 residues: CASSPLTGTGINEKLFF. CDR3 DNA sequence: TGTGCCAGCTCACCACTAACGGGGACAGGGATTAATGAAAAACTGTTTTTT.

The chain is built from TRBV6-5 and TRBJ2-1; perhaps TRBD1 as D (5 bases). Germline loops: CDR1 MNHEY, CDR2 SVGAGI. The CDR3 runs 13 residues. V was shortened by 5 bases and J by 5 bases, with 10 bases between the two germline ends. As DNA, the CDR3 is TGTGCCAGCAGTCCCGACAGAGACAATGAGCAGTTCTTC. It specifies CASSPDRDNEQFF.

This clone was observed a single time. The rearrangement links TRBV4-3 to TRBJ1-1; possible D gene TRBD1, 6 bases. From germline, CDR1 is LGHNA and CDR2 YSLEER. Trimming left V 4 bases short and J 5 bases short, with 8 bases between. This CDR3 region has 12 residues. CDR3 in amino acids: CASSLQGTEAFF. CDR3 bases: TGCGCCAGCAGCCTTCAGGGGACTGAAGCTTTCTTT.

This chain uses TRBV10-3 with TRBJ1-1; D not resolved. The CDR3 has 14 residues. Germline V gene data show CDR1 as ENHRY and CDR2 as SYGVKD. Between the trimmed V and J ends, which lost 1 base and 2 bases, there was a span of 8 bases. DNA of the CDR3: TGTGCCATCAGTGAGTTTGCCCTTAACACTGAAGCTTTCTTT. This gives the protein CAISEFALNTEAFF.

Here the CDR3 reads CASGWGINEQYF. The CDR3 nucleotides read TGTGCTAGTGGCTGGGGTATCAACGAGCAGTACTTC. J is TRBJ2-7 and V is TRBV12-5; D unclear. The CDR3 is 12 amino acids. The V and J ends lost 6 bases and 5 bases respectively, with 11 bases between them. Germline V gene lookup returns CDR1 LGHNT and CDR2 FRNRAP.

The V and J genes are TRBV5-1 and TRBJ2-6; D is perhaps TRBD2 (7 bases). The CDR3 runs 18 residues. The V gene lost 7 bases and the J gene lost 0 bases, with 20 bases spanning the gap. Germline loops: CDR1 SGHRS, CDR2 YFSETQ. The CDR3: CASCPRRGLNSGANVLTF. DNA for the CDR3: TGCGCCAGCTGCCCCCGCAGGGGACTAAACTCTGGGGCCAACGTCCTGACTTTC.

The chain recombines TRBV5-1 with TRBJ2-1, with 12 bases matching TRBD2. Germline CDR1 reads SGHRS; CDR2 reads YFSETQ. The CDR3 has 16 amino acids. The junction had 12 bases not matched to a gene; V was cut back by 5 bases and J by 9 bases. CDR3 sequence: CASRQPSGGALSEQFF. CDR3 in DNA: TGCGCCAGCAGGCAGCCTAGCGGGGGGGCTTTGAGTGAGCAGTTCTTC.

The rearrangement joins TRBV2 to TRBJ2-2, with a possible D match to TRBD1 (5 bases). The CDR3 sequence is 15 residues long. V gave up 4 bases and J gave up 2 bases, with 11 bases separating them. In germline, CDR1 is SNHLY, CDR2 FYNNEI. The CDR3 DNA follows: TGTGCCAGCAGTGCCAGGGTCGGTAACACCGGGGAGCTGTTTTTT. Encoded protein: CASSARVGNTGELFF. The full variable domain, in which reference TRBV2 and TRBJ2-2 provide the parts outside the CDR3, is EPEVTQTPSHQVTQMGQEVILRCVPISNHLYFYWYRQILGQKVEFLVSFYNNEISEKSEIFDDQFSVERPDGSNFTLKIRSTKLEDSAMYFCASSARVGNTGELFFGEGSRLTVL.

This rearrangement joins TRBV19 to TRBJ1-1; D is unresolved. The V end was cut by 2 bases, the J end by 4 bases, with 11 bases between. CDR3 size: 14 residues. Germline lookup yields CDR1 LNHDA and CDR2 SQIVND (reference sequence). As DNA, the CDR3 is TGTGCCAGTAGTATACGTGAGGGAATCACTGAAGCTTTCTTT. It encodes CASSIREGITEAFF. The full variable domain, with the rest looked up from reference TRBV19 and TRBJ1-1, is DGGITQSPKYLFRKEGQNVTLSCEQNLNHDAMYWYRQDPGQGLRLIYYSQIVNDFQKGDIAEGYSVSREKKESFPLTVTSAQKNPTAFYLCASSIREGITEAFFGQGTRLTVV.

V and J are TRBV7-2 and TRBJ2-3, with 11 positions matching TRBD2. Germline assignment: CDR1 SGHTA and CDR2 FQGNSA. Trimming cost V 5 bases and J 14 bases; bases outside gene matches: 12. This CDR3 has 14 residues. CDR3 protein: CASSTRILAGERYF. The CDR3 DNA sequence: TGTGCCAGCAGCACGCGAATACTAGCGGGGGAGAGGTATTTT.

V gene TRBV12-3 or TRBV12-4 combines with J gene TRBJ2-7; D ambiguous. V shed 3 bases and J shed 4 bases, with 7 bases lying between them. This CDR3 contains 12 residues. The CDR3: CASSFVSYEQYF. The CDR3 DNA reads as TGTGCCAGCAGTTTTGTGAGTTACGAGCAGTACTTC.

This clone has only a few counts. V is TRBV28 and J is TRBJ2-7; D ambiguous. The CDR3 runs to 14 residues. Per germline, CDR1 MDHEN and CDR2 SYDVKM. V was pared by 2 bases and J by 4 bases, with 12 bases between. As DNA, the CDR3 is TGTGCCAGCAGTTTAGTCTACGTAGCATACGAGCAGTACTTC. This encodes CASSLVYVAYEQYF.

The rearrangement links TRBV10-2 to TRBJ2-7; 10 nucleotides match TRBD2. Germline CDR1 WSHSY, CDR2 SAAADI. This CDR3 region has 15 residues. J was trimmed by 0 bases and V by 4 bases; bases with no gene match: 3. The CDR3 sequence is CASSGWTSGSYEQYF. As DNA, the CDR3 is TGCGCCAGCAGTGGGTGGACTAGCGGCTCCTACGAGCAGTACTTC.

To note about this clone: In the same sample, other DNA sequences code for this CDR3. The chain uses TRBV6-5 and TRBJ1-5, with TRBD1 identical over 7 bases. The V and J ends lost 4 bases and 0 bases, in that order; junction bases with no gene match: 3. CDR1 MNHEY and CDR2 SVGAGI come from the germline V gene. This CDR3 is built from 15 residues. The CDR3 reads CASSSGTASNQPQHF. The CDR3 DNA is TGTGCCAGCAGTTCCGGGACAGCTAGCAATCAGCCCCAGCATTTT.

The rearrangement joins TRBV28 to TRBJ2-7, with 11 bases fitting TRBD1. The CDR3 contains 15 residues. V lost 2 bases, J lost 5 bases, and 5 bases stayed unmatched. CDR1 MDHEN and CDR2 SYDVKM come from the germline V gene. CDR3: CASSLRGQGGDEQYF. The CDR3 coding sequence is TGTGCCAGCAGTTTACGGGGACAGGGGGGCGACGAGCAGTACTTC.